The present T cell receptor (beta chain) was sequenced within a study of T cell clones after liver transplantation. Libraries were prepared by immunoSEQ multiplex PCR; TCRdb keeps only in-frame clonotypes and omits some of them. The sample yields 55,000 to 75,000 clones, around 70% seen once. This CDR3 is 16 amino acids long. The V and J ends lost 5 bases and 5 bases respectively, with 16 bases between them. Germline V gene sequence: CDR1 SSHAT, CDR2 FNYEAQ (reference sequence). The receptor was isolated from a human patient who received a liver transplant. Some T cells may be supplied by the graft donor. The rearrangement joins TRBV7-7 to TRBJ2-6; D remains ambiguous. The material sequenced was CD4+ T cells from blood, taken at the roughly 15-month timepoint. The CDR3 nucleotides are TGTGCCAGCAGCCCATTTGGGCCCAAGCGGGCCAACGTCCTGACTTTC. Amino acids: CASSPFGPKRANVLTF. Complete variable domain (other parts from reference TRBV7-7 and TRBJ2-6): GAGVSQSPRYKVTKRGQDVTLRCDPISSHATLYWYQQALGQGPEFLTYFNYEAQPDKSGLPSDRFSAERPEGSISTLTIQRTEQRDSAMYRCASSPFGPKRANVLTFGAGSRLTVL.